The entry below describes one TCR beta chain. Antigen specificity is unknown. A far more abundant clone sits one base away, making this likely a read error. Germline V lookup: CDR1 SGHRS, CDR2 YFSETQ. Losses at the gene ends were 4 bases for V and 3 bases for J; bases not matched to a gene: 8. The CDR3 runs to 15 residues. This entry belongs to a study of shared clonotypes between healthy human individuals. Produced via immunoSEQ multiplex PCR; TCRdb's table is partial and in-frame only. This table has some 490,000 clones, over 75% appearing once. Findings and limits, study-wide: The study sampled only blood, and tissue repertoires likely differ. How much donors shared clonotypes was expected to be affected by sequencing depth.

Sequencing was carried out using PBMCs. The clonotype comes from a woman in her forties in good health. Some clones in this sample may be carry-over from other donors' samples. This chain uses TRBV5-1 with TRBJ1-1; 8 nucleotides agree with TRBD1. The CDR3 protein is CASSADNRGDTEAFF. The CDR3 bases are TGCGCCAGCAGCGCAGACAACAGGGGGGACACTGAAGCTTTCTTT.